Here is one T cell receptor (beta chain) with its context. Mismatch with germline at one junction end may stem from a read error. This CDR3 comprises 16 residues. Germline CDR1 reads DFQATT; CDR2 reads SNEGSKA (reference sequence). The sample comes from a study of CD8 T cells in Susac syndrome. RNA was extracted with the RNeasy kit, and a quantity of about 0.45 to 1 ug was reverse transcribed using random hexamers. Amplification of TCR beta CDR3 by immunoSEQ multiplex PCR spanned 54 Vbeta and 13 Jbeta. In TCRdb, the immunoSEQ multiplex PCR reads were re-called with MiXCR into one record per CDR3 protein. The sample records approximately 120,000 distinct CDR3 sequences, over 85% being singletons.

J is TRBJ2-1 and V is TRBV20-1; TRBD2 matches at 10 bases. This clonotype was sampled from a human donor with Susac syndrome. Sequenced material: CD8+ T cells from PBMCs. The CDR3 sequence: CSARENSGRSFNEQFF. The CDR3 region has the DNA TGCAGTGCTAGAGAGAATAGCGGGAGGTCCTTCAATGAGCAGTTCTTC.